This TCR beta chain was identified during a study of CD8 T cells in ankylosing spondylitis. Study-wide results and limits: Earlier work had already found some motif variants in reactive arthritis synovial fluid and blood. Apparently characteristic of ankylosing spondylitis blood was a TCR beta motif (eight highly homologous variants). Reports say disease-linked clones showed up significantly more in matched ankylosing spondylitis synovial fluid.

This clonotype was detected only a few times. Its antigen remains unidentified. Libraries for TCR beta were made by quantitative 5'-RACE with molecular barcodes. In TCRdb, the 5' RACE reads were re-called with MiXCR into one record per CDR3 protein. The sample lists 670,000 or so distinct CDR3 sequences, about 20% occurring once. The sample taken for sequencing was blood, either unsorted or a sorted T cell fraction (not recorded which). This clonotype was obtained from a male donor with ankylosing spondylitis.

CDR3 sequence: CASSGTGTGPHEQYF. DNA for the CDR3: TGCGCCAGCAGCGGAACCGGGACAGGGCCTCACGAGCAGTACTTC. The chain links TRBV5-1 to TRBJ2-7, with 9 bases identical to TRBD1. There are 15 residues in the CDR3. J gave up 5 bases and V 4 bases, and 10 bases lay outside the gene matches. Looked up from germline, CDR1 is SGHRS and CDR2 is YFSETQ.